The present T cell receptor (beta chain) was sequenced within a study of Tregs in tolerant kidney transplant recipients. Study-level results: In tolerant patients, donor-specific Tregs outgrew total Tregs, suggesting antigen-driven expansion. Nucleotide sequences could not be compared across some patients' samples due to primer changes. Biological reproducibility was not directly addressed in this study.

Per the germline V gene, CDR1 is MNHEY and CDR2 is SVGEGT. This CDR3 spans 12 amino acids. Trimming removed 6 bases at V and 6 bases at J, with 12 bases between. Thawed PBMCs were FACS-sorted into unstimulated CD4+CD25+CD127- regulatory T cells, CD4+CD25- non-regulatory cells, CD4 and CD8 cells. The data were produced by immunoSEQ multiplex PCR, yet TCRdb's version contains in-frame clones alone and is incomplete. The sample data list under 35,000 clones. On this clone: Its specificity is not known. The read gets to within 3 residues of the CDR3 end, and the germline J gene fills in the rest.

V and J are TRBV6-2 or TRBV6-3 and TRBJ2-7, with D possibly being TRBD2 (6 bases). Sequencing used CD8+ T cells from blood, obtained before the transplant. The receptor comes from a human donor who received a combined kidney and bone marrow transplant. The CDR3 loop reads CASSDGGLEQYF. The covered CDR3 bases are TGTGCCAGCAGCGACGGAGGGCTCGAG.